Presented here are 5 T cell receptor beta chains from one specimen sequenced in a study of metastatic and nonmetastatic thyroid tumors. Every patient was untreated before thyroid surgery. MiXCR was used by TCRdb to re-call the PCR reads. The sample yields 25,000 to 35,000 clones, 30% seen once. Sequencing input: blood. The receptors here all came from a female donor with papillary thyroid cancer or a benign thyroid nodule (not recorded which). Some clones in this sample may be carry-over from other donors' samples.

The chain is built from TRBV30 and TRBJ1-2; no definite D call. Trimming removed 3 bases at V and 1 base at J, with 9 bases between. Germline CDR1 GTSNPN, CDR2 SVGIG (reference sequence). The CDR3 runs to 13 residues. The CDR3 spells CAWSSWGNYGYTF. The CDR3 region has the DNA TGTGCCTGGAGCTCATGGGGTAACTATGGCTACACCTTC. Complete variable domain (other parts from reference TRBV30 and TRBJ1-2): SQTIHQWPATLVQPVGSPLSLECTVEGTSNPNLYWYRQAAGRGLQLLFYSVGIGQISSEVPQNLSASRPQDRQFILSSKKLLLSDSGFYLCAWSSWGNYGYTFGSGTRLTVV.

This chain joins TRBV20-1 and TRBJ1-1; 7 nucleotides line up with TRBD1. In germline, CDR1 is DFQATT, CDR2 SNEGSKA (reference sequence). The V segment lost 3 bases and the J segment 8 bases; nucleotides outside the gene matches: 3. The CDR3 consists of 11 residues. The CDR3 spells CSASRTGEAFF. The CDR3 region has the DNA TGCAGTGCTAGTAGGACAGGAGAAGCTTTCTTT.

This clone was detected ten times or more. The CDR3 nucleotides are TGTGCCAGCAGTGAGATTAACGTCCTGACTTTC. Protein: CASSEINVLTF. The chain joins TRBV6-1 to TRBJ2-6; D call uncertain. Trimming removed 3 bases from V and 10 bases from J, with 4 bases in between. CDR1 is MNHNS and CDR2 is SASEGT in the germline V gene. This CDR3 contains 11 residues.

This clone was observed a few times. The CDR3 spells CASSYTSGEYNEQFF. The CDR3 coding sequence is TGTGCCAGCAGTTATACTAGCGGGGAATACAATGAGCAGTTCTTC. The gene calls are TRBV6-2 or TRBV6-3 and TRBJ2-1; 10 bases fit TRBD2. Losses at the gene ends were 3 bases for V and 4 bases for J; bases not matched to a gene: 3. The germline CDR1 and CDR2 sequences are MNHEY and SVGEGT. The CDR3 sequence is 15 residues long.

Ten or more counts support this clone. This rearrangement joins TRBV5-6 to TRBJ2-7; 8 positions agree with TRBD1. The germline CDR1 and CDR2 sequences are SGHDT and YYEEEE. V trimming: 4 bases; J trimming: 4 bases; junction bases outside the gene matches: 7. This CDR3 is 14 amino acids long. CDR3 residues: CASSPGQGQYEQYF. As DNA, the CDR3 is TGTGCCAGCAGCCCCGGACAGGGACAATACGAGCAGTACTTC.